This T cell receptor beta chain derives from a study of early T cells in non-severe SARS-CoV-2 infection. Unmatched junction bases numbered 13, after V lost 5 bases and J lost 5 bases. The CDR3 runs 16 residues. Germline V gene lookup returns CDR1 MNHEY and CDR2 SMNVEV (reference sequence). This clonotype was recorded many times. Individual cDNA molecules received unique molecular identifiers during library preparation. TCRdb reanalysed the 5' RACE reads using MiXCR and keeps one entry per CDR3 protein. Among approximately 50,000 distinct CDR3 sequences, about 7.4% were seen once, and the ten largest hold 5.8%.

The sample taken for sequencing was whole blood. The chain is built from TRBV27 and TRBJ1-2, with TRBD1 matching over 8 bases. This clonotype was sampled from an adult who was a healthcare worker with PCR-confirmed SARS-CoV-2 infection or an uninfected control (not recorded which). CDR3 in DNA: TGTGCCAGCAGTCACCACCCCTCCAGGGGGCGGTATGGCTACACCTTC. This codes for CASSHHPSRGRYGYTF.